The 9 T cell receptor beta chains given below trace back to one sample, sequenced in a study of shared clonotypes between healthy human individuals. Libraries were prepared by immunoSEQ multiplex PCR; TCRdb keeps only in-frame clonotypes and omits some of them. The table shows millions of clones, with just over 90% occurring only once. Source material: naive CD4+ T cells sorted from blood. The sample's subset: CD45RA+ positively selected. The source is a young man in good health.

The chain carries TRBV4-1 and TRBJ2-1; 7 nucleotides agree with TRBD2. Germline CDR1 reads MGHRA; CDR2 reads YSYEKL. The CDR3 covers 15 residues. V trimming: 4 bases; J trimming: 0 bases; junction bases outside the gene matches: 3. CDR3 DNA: TGCGCCAGCAGCCCGCTAGCGGACTCCTACAATGAGCAGTTCTTC. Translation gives CASSPLADSYNEQFF.

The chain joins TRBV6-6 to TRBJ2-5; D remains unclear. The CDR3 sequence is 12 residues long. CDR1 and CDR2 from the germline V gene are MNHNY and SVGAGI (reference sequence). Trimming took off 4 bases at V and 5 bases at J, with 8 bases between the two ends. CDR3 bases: TGTGCCAGCAGTTCACATCTGGAGACCCAGTACTTC. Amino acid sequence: CASSSHLETQYF.

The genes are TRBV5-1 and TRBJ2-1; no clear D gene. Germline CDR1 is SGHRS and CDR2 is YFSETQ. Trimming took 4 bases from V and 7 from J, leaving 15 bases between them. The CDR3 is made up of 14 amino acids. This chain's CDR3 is CASSGEVGRNEQFF. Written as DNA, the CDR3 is TGCGCCAGCAGCGGCGAGGTTGGTAGGAATGAGCAGTTCTTC.

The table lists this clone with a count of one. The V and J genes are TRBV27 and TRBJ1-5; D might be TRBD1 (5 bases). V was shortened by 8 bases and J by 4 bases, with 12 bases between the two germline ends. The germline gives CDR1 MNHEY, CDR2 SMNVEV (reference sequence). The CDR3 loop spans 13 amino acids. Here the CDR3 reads CASRLTANQPQHF. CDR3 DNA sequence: TGTGCCAGCCGCTTGACAGCTAATCAGCCCCAGCATTTT.

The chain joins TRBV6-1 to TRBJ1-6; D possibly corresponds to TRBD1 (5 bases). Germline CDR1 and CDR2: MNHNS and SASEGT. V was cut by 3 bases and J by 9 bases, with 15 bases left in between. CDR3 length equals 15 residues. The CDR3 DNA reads TGTGCCAGCAGTGAGATGGGTCAGGGAGGTTCACCCCTCCACTTT. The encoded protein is CASSEMGQGGSPLHF.

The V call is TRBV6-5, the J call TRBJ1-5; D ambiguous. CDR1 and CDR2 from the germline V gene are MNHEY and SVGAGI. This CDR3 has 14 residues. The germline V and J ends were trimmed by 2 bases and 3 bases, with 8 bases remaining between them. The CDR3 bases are TGTGCCAGCAGTTACACGCAATCCAATCAGCCCCAGCATTTT. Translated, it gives CASSYTQSNQPQHF.

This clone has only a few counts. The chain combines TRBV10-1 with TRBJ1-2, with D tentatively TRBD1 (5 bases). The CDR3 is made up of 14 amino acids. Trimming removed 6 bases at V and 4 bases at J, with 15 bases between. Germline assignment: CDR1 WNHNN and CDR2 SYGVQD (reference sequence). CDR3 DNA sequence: TGCGCCAGCAGCCCGGCAGGGTTGGGCTATGGCTACACCTTC. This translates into CASSPAGLGYGYTF.

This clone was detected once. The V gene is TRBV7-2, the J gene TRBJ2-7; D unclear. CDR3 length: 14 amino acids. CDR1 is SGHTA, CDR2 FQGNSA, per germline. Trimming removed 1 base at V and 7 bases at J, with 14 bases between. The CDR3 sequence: CASSLDVPPREQYF. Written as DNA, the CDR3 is TGTGCCAGCAGCTTAGATGTACCGCCCCGAGAGCAGTACTTC.

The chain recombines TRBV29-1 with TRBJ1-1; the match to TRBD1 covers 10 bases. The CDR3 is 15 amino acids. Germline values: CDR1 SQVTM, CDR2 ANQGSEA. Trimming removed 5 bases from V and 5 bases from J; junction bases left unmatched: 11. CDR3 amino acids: CSVLRQGAQRTEAFF. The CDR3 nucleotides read TGCAGCGTTTTACGACAGGGGGCGCAGCGGACTGAAGCTTTCTTT.